Shown below are 9 T cell receptor beta chains from a single sample sequenced in a study of cytomegalovirus exposure and HLA in healthy donors. Amplification used 60 Vbeta primers and 13 Jbeta primers. Some clones are missing from TCRdb's copy, which holds only in-frame ones; the method was immunoSEQ multiplex PCR. The sample yields 100,000 to 150,000 clones, approximately 83% seen once. Sequencing input: PBMCs. The origin of the receptors is a woman aged 35 to 49 in good health and CMV-seropositive.

V usage is TRBV6-5 and J usage is TRBJ2-5, with TRBD2 matching over 7 bases. The germline V gene has CDR1 MNHEY and CDR2 SVGAGI. After removal of 5 bases from V and 5 bases from J, the junction contained 8 bases not matched to a gene. This CDR3 is 14 amino acids long. The CDR3 DNA reads TGTGCCAGCAGTAGCGGGGCAGGGACGGAGACCCAGTACTTC. Protein product: CASSSGAGTETQYF.

The chain combines TRBV6-1 with TRBJ1-5; perhaps TRBD1 as D (5 bases). The V gene's germline CDR1 is MNHNS and CDR2 SASEGT. The CDR3 loop spans 15 amino acids. Deletions cut 1 base from V and 5 bases from J, with 12 bases between. The CDR3 DNA reads TGTGCCAGCAGTGAAGAGGGACGGGGGGATCAGCCCCAGCATTTT. Its protein is CASSEEGRGDQPQHF.

In regard to this clone: Different DNA sequences within this sample yield the same CDR3. The chain employs TRBV2 and TRBJ1-1; TRBD1 is a possible D gene (6 bases). Trimming pared 5 bases from V and 5 bases from J, leaving 18 bases between. CDR1 and CDR2 from the germline V gene are SNHLY and FYNNEI. The CDR3 covers 15 residues. CDR3 DNA sequence: TGTGCCAGCAGTTTTTACCCAGGGGCCGGTACTGAAGCTTTCTTT. Translating it yields CASSFYPGAGTEAFF.

The chain has TRBV7-2 and TRBJ2-7; D is possibly TRBD2 (7 bases). Germline assignment: CDR1 SGHTA and CDR2 FQGNSA. This CDR3 contains 15 residues. Trimming shortened V by 8 bases and J by 1 base, and 18 bases separated the two germline ends. This chain's CDR3 is CASVTRGGGSYEQYF. CDR3 sequence (DNA): TGTGCCAGCGTCACCAGGGGAGGGGGGTCCTACGAGCAGTACTTC.

This clone has a handful of counts. The chain combines TRBV30 with TRBJ1-3, with 7 bases identical to TRBD1. The V gene end was trimmed by 3 bases and the J gene end by 0 bases; junction bases not matched to a gene: 8. This CDR3 comprises 16 residues. The germline gives CDR1 GTSNPN, CDR2 SVGIG (reference sequence). The CDR3 loop reads CAWREGQPFSGNTIYF. CDR3 coding DNA: TGTGCCTGGAGGGAGGGACAGCCGTTCTCTGGAAACACCATATATTTT.

The chain links TRBV19 to TRBJ2-5; TRBD1 matches 7 bases. Germline V gene data show CDR1 as LNHDA and CDR2 as SQIVND (reference sequence). Trimming took 5 bases from V and 7 from J; bases not matched to a gene: 7. The length of the CDR3 is 13 residues. CDR3 in DNA: TGTGCCAGTAGTCCAGACAGGGAAGGGACCCAGTACTTC. The encoded protein is CASSPDREGTQYF.

This chain connects TRBV28 to TRBJ2-7; 11 nucleotides match TRBD2. CDR1 and CDR2 from the germline V gene are MDHEN and SYDVKM. J lost 3 bases, V lost 2 bases, and 3 bases had no gene match. The CDR3 is made up of 15 amino acids. CDR3 in amino acids: CASSLPTSGNYEQYF. The CDR3 bases are TGTGCCAGCAGTTTACCGACTAGCGGGAACTACGAGCAGTACTTC.

The chain recombines TRBV9 with TRBJ2-1; D remains unclear. V dropped 1 base and J dropped 7 bases, with 15 bases sitting between them. Germline V gene lookup returns CDR1 SGDLS and CDR2 YYNGEE. This CDR3 has 15 residues. The CDR3, as DNA: TGTGCCAGCAGCGTAACCCTTCAGGCCAAGAATGAGCAGTTCTTC. Translation: CASSVTLQAKNEQFF.

V gene TRBV6-5 combines with J gene TRBJ1-1; 7 bases align to TRBD1. The CDR3 length is 14 residues. Germline V gene data show CDR1 as MNHEY and CDR2 as SVGAGI. V was pared by 6 bases and J by 5 bases, with 9 bases of the junction left unmatched. This chain's CDR3 is CASSPRQGGTEAFF. The DNA for the CDR3 is TGTGCCAGCAGCCCTAGACAGGGAGGAACTGAAGCTTTCTTT.